A selection of T cell receptor beta chains follows, all from one sample in a study of Ad26.COV2.S vaccination and SARS-CoV-2 variants. Profiled with immunoSEQ multiplex PCR; TCRdb holds only in-frame clones, not every one. Counted here are hundreds of thousands of clones, about nine tenths occurring once; the ten biggest clones make up 6.4%. This specimen was peripheral blood, taken in a trial of Ad26.COV2.S vaccine versus placebo. These TCRs come from a person between 18 and 65 years old who received the Ad26.COV2.S COVID-19 vaccine or a placebo. The CDR3 runs from the conserved cysteine through the conserved F or W. Fields, in order: J gene, V gene, CDR3 protein.

>TRBJ2-1|TRBV3-1/TRBV3-2
CASSQGGPWRFF
>TRBJ2-7|TRBV4-3
CASSQDQGSEQYF
>TRBJ2-1|TRBV29-1
CSVDPGTGGSWSYNEQFF
>TRBJ2-5|TRBV2
CASSEDRGLKETQYF
>TRBJ1-1|TRBV7-8
CASSFDRGLANTEAFF
>TRBJ1-3|TRBV3-1/TRBV3-2
CASSQSSSRLLGNTIYF
>TRBJ2-3|TRBV6-2/TRBV6-3
CASSPRAGTGGTDTQYF
>TRBJ2-2|TRBV5-4
CASSLEGGPGELFF
>TRBJ2-2|TRBV12-3/TRBV12-4
CASVVAAGELFF
>TRBJ1-1|TRBV19
CASSSGRQKAFF
>TRBJ1-4|TRBV5-1
CASSLGQGANEKLFF
>TRBJ1-2|TRBV7-3
CASSRGQSPYGYTF
>TRBJ1-2|TRBV15
CATSKRTVTNYGYTF
>TRBJ2-2|TRBV9
CASSVRALFQNTGELFF
>TRBJ1-1|TRBV3-1/TRBV3-2
CASSPGLNTEAFF
>TRBJ1-2|TRBV13
CASSSSGTGDHPDYGYTF
>TRBJ1-1|TRBV20-1
CSASNRGTMNTEAFF
>TRBJ1-1|TRBV7-9
CASSVSTEAFF
>TRBJ1-2|TRBV7-3
CASSLKAGFNYTF
>TRBJ1-1|TRBV7-2
CASSPLGGNTEAFF
>TRBJ2-5|TRBV11-1
CASSRVTGGPQETQYF
>TRBJ2-5|TRBV18
CASSPDRGGETQYF
>TRBJ1-1|TRBV27
CASSLVRTMNTEAFF
>TRBJ1-3|TRBV9
CASSVKTGTSGNTIYF
>TRBJ1-1|TRBV5-6
CASSLKFRDRAFEAFF
>TRBJ2-7|TRBV5-1
CASSPTGTSGPYEQYF
>TRBJ2-1|TRBV2
CASSGLGPQGEQFF
>TRBJ1-1|TRBV30
CAWSAGQVAFF
>TRBJ2-7|TRBV30
CAWGGTRYEQYF
>TRBJ1-5|TRBV7-8
CASSLSLPQPQHF